A single sample gave rise to the 2 T cell receptor beta chains below, sequenced in a study of blood T cell repertoires in COVID-19. Assay: immunoSEQ multiplex PCR; the TCRdb copy retains only in-frame clones and omits some. Of about 89,000 clones listed, 55% to 75% are singletons. The specimen sequenced was peripheral blood. All receptors come from a woman aged 80 or over with acute or convalescent COVID-19.

This sequence joins TRBV4-1 and TRBJ1-4; 10 positions agree with TRBD1. V lost 1 base to trimming and J lost 10 bases; unmatched junction nucleotides: 12. The CDR3 has 17 amino acids. Germline values: CDR1 MGHRA, CDR2 YSYEKL. CDR3 residues: CASSQGTSGTGAGKLFF. Written as DNA, the CDR3 is TGCGCCAGCAGCCAAGGGACTTCCGGGACAGGGGCGGGAAAACTGTTTTTT.

The J gene is TRBJ2-3, the V gene TRBV11-3, with D uncertain. V shed 4 bases and J shed 7 bases, with 9 bases lying between them. The CDR3 totals 12 residues. The germline gives CDR1 SGHNT, CDR2 YENEEA. This CDR3 is CASSSESNTQYF. The CDR3 DNA reads TGTGCCAGCAGCTCGGAGAGTAATACGCAGTATTTT. Together with reference TRBV11-3 and TRBJ2-3, the CDR3 gives the full variable domain: EAGVVQSPRYKIIEKKQPVAFWCNPISGHNTLYWYLQNLGQGPELLIRYENEEAVDDSQLPKDRFSAERLKGVDSTLKIQPAELGDSAVYLCASSSESNTQYFGPGTRLTVL.